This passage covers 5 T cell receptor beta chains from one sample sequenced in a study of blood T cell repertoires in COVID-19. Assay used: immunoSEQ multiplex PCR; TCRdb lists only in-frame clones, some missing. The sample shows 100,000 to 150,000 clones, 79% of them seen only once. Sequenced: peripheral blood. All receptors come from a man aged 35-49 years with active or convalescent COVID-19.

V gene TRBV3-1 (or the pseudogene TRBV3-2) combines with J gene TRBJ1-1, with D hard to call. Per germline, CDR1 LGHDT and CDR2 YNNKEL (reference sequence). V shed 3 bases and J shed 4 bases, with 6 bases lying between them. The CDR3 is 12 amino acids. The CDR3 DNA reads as TGTGCCAGCAGCCATTACGGCACTGAAGCTTTCTTT. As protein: CASSHYGTEAFF.

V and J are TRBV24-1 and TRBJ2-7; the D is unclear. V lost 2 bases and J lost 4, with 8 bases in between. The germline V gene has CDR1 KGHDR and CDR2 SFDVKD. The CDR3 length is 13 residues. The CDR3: CATSDSTSYEQYF. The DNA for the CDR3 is TGTGCCACCAGTGATTCGACATCGTACGAGCAGTACTTC.

CDR3 sequence reads: CASAWSADSNQPQHF. The CDR3 DNA reads as TGTGCCAGCGCCTGGTCGGCGGATAGCAATCAGCCCCAGCATTTT. This sequence joins TRBV6-5 and TRBJ1-5; D gene ambiguous. This CDR3 contains 15 residues. Between the trimmed V and J ends, which lost 8 bases and 0 bases, there was a span of 14 bases. The germline gives CDR1 MNHEY, CDR2 SVGAGI.

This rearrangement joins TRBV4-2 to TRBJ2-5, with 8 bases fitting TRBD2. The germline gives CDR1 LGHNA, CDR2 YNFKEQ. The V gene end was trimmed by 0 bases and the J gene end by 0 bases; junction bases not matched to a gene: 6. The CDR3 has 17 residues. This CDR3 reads CASSQDLGGGYQETQYF. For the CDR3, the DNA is TGTGCCAGCAGCCAAGATCTTGGCGGGGGGTACCAAGAGACCCAGTACTTC.

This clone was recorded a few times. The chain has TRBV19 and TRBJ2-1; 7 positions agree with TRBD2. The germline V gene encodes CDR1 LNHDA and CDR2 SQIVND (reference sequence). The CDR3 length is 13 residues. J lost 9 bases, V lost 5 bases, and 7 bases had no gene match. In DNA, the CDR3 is TGTGCCAGTAGTCAGGCGGGAGTAGGTGAGCAGTTCTTC. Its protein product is CASSQAGVGEQFF. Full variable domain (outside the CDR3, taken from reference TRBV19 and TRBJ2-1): DGGITQSPKYLFRKEGQNVTLSCEQNLNHDAMYWYRQDPGQGLRLIYYSQIVNDFQKGDIAEGYSVSREKKESFPLTVTSAQKNPTAFYLCASSQAGVGEQFFGPGTRLTVL.